This is a list of T cell receptor beta chains from one sample in a study of blood T cell repertoires in COVID-19. The method was immunoSEQ multiplex PCR; TCRdb's version includes in-frame clones alone and lacks a portion of them. The sample consists of approximately 280,000 clones, around 85% of them appearing once. Sequencing was done on a sample of PBMCs or T cells enriched from blood (not recorded which). These receptor sequences come from a woman in her forties or fifties who had recovered from COVID-19. Each CDR3 is given with its conserved first and last residue. The order of the fields is clone size, D gene, V gene, J gene, CDR3 DNA, CDR3 protein. D genes are given only for firm matches. Rows give clone size only sometimes, using once, few, many, or a class for an expanded clone.

NA,TRBD1,TRBV7-9,TRBJ1-1,TGTGCCAGCAGCCGGAACAGGGGGCAAACTGAAGCTTTCTTT,CASSRNRGQTEAFF
NA,TRBD1,TRBV7-8,TRBJ1-1,TGTGCCAGCAGCCTTAGGGCGAGGGCAGGGGGTATAGGCACTGAAGCTTTCTTT,CASSLRARAGGIGTEAFF
NA,NA,TRBV15,TRBJ2-3,TGTGCCACCAGCAGAGACTTTATACACCAGGGGATAGGCACAGATACGCAGTATTTT,CATSRDFIHQGIGTDTQYF
NA,TRBD1,TRBV27,TRBJ2-3,TGTGCCAGCAGTTTATATCTTGGGACAGGGATGTTTGTTACGCAGTATTTT,CASSLYLGTGMFVTQYF
NA,TRBD1,TRBV29-1,TRBJ1-4,TGCAGCGCCTATATTGCGGGGACAGCTCAAAATGAAAAACTGTTTTTT,CSAYIAGTAQNEKLFF
once,NA,TRBV6-2/TRBV6-3,TRBJ2-3,TGTGCCAGCAGTTACTCGAACCCAGGGCCAGATACGCAGTATTTT,CASSYSNPGPDTQYF
NA,NA,TRBV7-8,TRBJ1-6,TGTGCCAGCAGCTCTACTGACAGTTATAATTCACCCCTCCACTTT,CASSSTDSYNSPLHF
NA,TRBD2,TRBV29-1,TRBJ2-5,TGCAGCGTTGAAATGCCGACCGGGGGGGAGACCCAGTACTTC,CSVEMPTGGETQYF
NA,TRBD1,TRBV18,TRBJ1-3,TGTGCCAGCTCACCATCGGACAGGGTTTCCGGAAACACCATATATTTT,CASSPSDRVSGNTIYF
NA,NA,TRBV7-9,TRBJ1-2,TGTGCCAGCAGATTGGACATGGAGGGCTATGGCTACACCTTC,CASRLDMEGYGYTF
NA,TRBD2,TRBV5-6,TRBJ2-2,TGTGCCAGCAGCATTCCGGGACTAGCGGACCACACCGGGGAGCTGTTTTTT,CASSIPGLADHTGELFF
NA,TRBD2,TRBV5-1,TRBJ2-3,TGCGCCAGCAGCCTACGACTAGCGGGAGGGGATACGCAGTATTTT,CASSLRLAGGDTQYF
NA,TRBD1,TRBV3-1/TRBV3-2,TRBJ2-7,TGTGCCAGCAGCCAAAGACAGGGCGAGACCGAGCAGTACTTC,CASSQRQGETEQYF
NA,NA,TRBV5-5,TRBJ1-4,TGTGCCAGCAGCTCCGGGCGAGGGTTTGAAAAACTGTTTTTT,CASSSGRGFEKLFF
few,TRBD2,TRBV6-2/TRBV6-3,TRBJ2-6,TGTGCCAGCAGTCCGCTAGCGGGGGGTTCCTCTGGGGCCAACGTCCTGACTTTC,CASSPLAGGSSGANVLTF
NA,TRBD1,TRBV5-6,TRBJ2-7,TGTGCCAGCAGCCCGGGTAGTAGCGGACAGGGTTTGGACGAGCAGTACTTC,CASSPGSSGQGLDEQYF
NA,TRBD2,TRBV9,TRBJ2-3,TGTGCCAGCAGCATAGGGACTAGAGCAGATACGCAGTATTTT,CASSIGTRADTQYF
once,NA,TRBV3-1/TRBV3-2,TRBJ1-1,TGTGCCAGCAGCCCGACCCCCGGGGTGAACACTGAAGCTTTCTTT,CASSPTPGVNTEAFF
NA,NA,TRBV6-5,TRBJ1-1,TGTGCCAGCAGACTCGTCAGGGGAAGCACTGAAGCTTTCTTT,CASRLVRGSTEAFF
NA,TRBD2,TRBV9,TRBJ2-5,TGTGCCAGCAGCGTAGGACTAGCGGGGGTAGAGACCCAGTACTTC,CASSVGLAGVETQYF
NA,NA,TRBV30,TRBJ1-5,TGTGCCTGGAGTGCCTCCGGGAGGGGATGGGATCAGCCCCAGCATTTT,CAWSASGRGWDQPQHF